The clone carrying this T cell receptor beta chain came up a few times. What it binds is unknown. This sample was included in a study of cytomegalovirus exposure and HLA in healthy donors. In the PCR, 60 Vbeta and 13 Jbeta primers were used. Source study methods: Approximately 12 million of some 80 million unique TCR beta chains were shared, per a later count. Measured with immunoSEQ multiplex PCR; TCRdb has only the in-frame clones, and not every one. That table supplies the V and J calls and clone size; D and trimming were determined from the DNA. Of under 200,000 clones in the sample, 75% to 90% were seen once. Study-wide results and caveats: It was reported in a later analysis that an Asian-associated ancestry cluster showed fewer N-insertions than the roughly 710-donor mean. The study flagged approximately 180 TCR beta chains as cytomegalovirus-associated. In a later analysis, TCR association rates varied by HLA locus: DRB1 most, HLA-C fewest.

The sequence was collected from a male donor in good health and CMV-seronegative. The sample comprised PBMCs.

The CDR3: CSVAGGAQETQYF. The CDR3 nucleotides read TGCAGCGTGGCCGGGGGGGCCCAAGAGACCCAGTACTTC. This chain uses TRBV29-1 with TRBJ2-5; TRBD2 agrees at 8 bases. This CDR3 is built from 13 residues. CDR1 is SQVTM and CDR2 is ANQGSEA in the germline V gene. Germline trimming cut 6 bases from V and 1 base from J; bases unmatched to any gene: 4.